This TCR beta chain was identified in a study of blood T cell repertoires in COVID-19. The CDR3 length is 16 residues. V was pared by 7 bases and J by 5 bases, with 13 bases of the junction left unmatched. Germline-derived CDR1 and CDR2 are SGHAT and FQNNGV. As handled by the study authors: Estimation of nucleated cell counts relied on the amplification of reference gene primers. The repertoire was sequenced with immunoSEQ multiplex PCR; TCRdb's copy has only in-frame clones and lacks some. That table gives V, J and clone size, and the DNA gave D and trimming. The sample shows some 120,000 clones, 82% of them seen only once.

Input material: peripheral blood. The V and J genes are TRBV11-2 and TRBJ2-2; 7 positions agree with TRBD1. This sequence was found in a human donor in a cohort sampled during active COVID-19. The CDR3 DNA is TGTGCCAGCACCCACATCTCAGGGGGTTGGACCGGGGAGCTGTTTTTT. Translated: CASTHISGGWTGELFF.